This TCR beta chain came from a study of Graves' ophthalmopathy and Graves' hyperthyroidism. The study, taken as a whole, reports: Blood also carried most expanded thyroid clonotypes exceeding 0.001 frequency.

RNA transcripts were the source from which TCR beta CDR3 regions were amplified. HTBI primers primed a first-round RT-PCR, and a second-round multiplex PCR followed. One entry per CDR3 protein, called by TCRdb with MiXCR from the multiplex PCR reads. The sample records 740,000 or so distinct CDR3 sequences, roughly 41% being singletons. The table lists this clonotype with many counts. The antigen is unknown. The TCR sequence derives from an adult man with Graves' ophthalmopathy. The sample comprised peripheral blood.

The CDR3 here is CAISESQNTEAFF. In DNA, the CDR3 is TGTGCCATCAGTGAGTCGCAAAACACTGAAGCTTTCTTT. The J gene is TRBJ1-1, the V gene TRBV10-3; D not resolved. V was pared by 0 bases and J by 2 bases, with 4 bases between. Germline CDR1 and CDR2: ENHRY and SYGVKD. This CDR3 is built from 13 residues.